The sample holds one count of the clone carrying this T cell receptor (beta chain). Its specificity is not known. This could be a read error, since a much larger clone is one nucleotide away. The record originates from a study of T cell repertoires in cytomegalovirus infection. Across the study: An indication of both CMV infection and matching HLA type came from public TCR beta signatures.

The study's findings and limits: HLA-C-restricted CMV-specific TCR beta clonotypes were dominant in the ex vivo response.

TCRdb reprocessed the reads via MiXCR and lists one record per CDR3 protein. The sample carries around 450,000 distinct CDR3 sequences, 11% recorded once. V lost 8 bases and J lost 8, with 14 bases in between. Per the germline V gene, CDR1 is MNHEY and CDR2 is SVGEGT. The CDR3 is 12 residues long. Sequencing was done on a sample of PBMCs. The gene calls are TRBV6-2 or TRBV6-3 and TRBJ2-3; no clear D. This clonotype originated in a human donor in good health (CMV status not recorded). Some clones in this sample may be carry-over from other donors' samples. The CDR3 protein is CASREAPGTQYF. DNA for the CDR3: TGTGCCAGCCGTGAAGCCCCCGGTACGCAGTATTTT.